Below, 20 T cell receptor beta chains from the same sample are listed, as sequenced in a study of blood T cells in healthy people across ages. Sample-barcoded 5' priming and a J-beta primer mix drove a second PCR of 7 to 11 cycles. In TCRdb, the 5' RACE reads were re-called with MiXCR into one record per CDR3 protein. The table has 1.5 million to 2 million distinct CDR3 sequences, 25% to 30% seen once. Sequencing was done on a sample of blood. Every receptor here comes from a woman aged 25 to 39 in good health.

This clonotype occurred a few times. The V and J genes are TRBV20-1 and TRBJ2-5; tentatively, D is TRBD1 (5 bases). With the DNA end fitting TRBJ2-7 better, the J assignment may be wrong. CDR1 is DFQATT and CDR2 is SNEGSKA in the germline V gene (reference sequence). The CDR3 loop spans 13 amino acids. CDR3 coding DNA: TGCAGTGCTAGACTAAGGGGCGCGGACGAGCAGTACTTC. Translating it yields CSARLRGADEQYF.

This clonotype was observed at least ten times. The V and J genes are TRBV12-3 or TRBV12-4 and TRBJ2-1, with 9 nucleotides matching TRBD2. The CDR3 covers 13 residues. Here the CDR3 reads CAIWREGRNEQFF. The DNA of the CDR3 is TGTGCGATCTGGCGGGAGGGCCGGAATGAGCAGTTCTTC.

The gene calls are TRBV7-2 and TRBJ2-7; 7 positions agree with TRBD2. The CDR3 runs to 15 residues. Germline V CDR1 and CDR2: SGHTA, FQGNSA. Unmatched junction bases numbered 7, after V lost 2 bases and J lost 3 bases. For the CDR3, the DNA is TGTGCCAGCAGCTTAAGGGACTACCAGGACTACGAGCAGTACTTC. This codes for CASSLRDYQDYEQYF.

This clonotype was counted only a few times. The J gene is TRBJ2-1, the V gene TRBV7-9; D is unclear. This CDR3 is built from 16 residues. Deletions cut 8 bases from V and 1 base from J, with 18 bases between. Looked up from germline, CDR1 is SEHNR and CDR2 is FQNEAQ (reference sequence). CDR3 DNA sequence: TGTGCCAGCGAACCCATCCTTGTCGGTTCCTACAATGAGCAGTTCTTC. It is translated as CASEPILVGSYNEQFF.

The chain couples TRBV20-1 to TRBJ2-5; D ambiguous. Germline-derived CDR1 and CDR2 are DFQATT and SNEGSKA (reference sequence). The CDR3 length is 15 residues. V lost 0 bases and J lost 5, with 16 bases in between. The CDR3 sequence is CSARDPWEMAETQYF. DNA of the CDR3: TGCAGTGCTAGAGATCCGTGGGAAATGGCCGAGACCCAGTACTTC.

This clonotype has only a few counts. The genes are TRBV7-2 and TRBJ2-3; D possibly corresponds to TRBD2 (7 bases). This CDR3 is 16 amino acids long. The ends were cut back, 5 bases at V and 1 base at J, with 16 bases in the middle. Germline lookup yields CDR1 SGHTA and CDR2 FQGNSA. CDR3 sequence reads: CASSRLGGPGTDTQYF. The CDR3 DNA follows: TGTGCCAGCAGCCGCCTGGGGGGGCCAGGCACAGATACGCAGTATTTT. Full variable domain (outside the CDR3, taken from reference TRBV7-2 and TRBJ2-3): GAGVSQSPSNKVTEKGKDVELRCDPISGHTALYWYRQSLGQGLEFLIYFQGNSAPDKSGLPSDRFSAERTGGSVSTLTIQRTQQEDSAVYLCASSRLGGPGTDTQYFGPGTRLTVL.

The V and J genes are TRBV7-9 and TRBJ2-3, with D unclear. V was pared by 5 bases and J by 2 bases, with 8 bases between. Germline V lookup: CDR1 SEHNR, CDR2 FQNEAQ (reference sequence). This CDR3 comprises 13 residues. CDR3 sequence: CASSATPTDTQYF. Here the CDR3 DNA reads TGTGCCAGCAGCGCGACTCCCACAGATACGCAGTATTTT.

The J gene is TRBJ1-1, the V gene TRBV29-1, with D hard to call. Germline V gives CDR1 SQVTM, CDR2 ANQGSEA. This CDR3 spans 15 amino acids. Between the trimmed V and J ends, which lost 1 base and 1 base, there was a span of 13 bases. As DNA, the CDR3 is TGCAGCGTTGAAGTGGACGGGCGATCGAACACTGAAGCTTTCTTT. It encodes CSVEVDGRSNTEAFF.

The chain carries TRBV19 and TRBJ2-7; D is undetermined. The end of the DNA fits TRBJ2-5 better, so the J call may be wrong. There are 14 residues in the CDR3. Germline assignment: CDR1 LNHDA and CDR2 SQIVND (reference sequence). The CDR3, as DNA: TGTGCCAGTAGTCCCAATCTTATCAGTGGGACCCAGTACTTC. Translated, it gives CASSPNLISGTQYF.

This clonotype occurred many times. V is TRBV10-3 and J is TRBJ2-5, with 12 bases aligning to TRBD1. The trim removed 6 bases at V and 3 bases at J, leaving 8 bases unmatched. CDR3 length: 16 amino acids. CDR1 is ENHRY and CDR2 is SYGVKD in the germline V gene. The CDR3 loop is CAISRAGQGAEETQYF. CDR3 bases: TGTGCCATCAGCCGGGCGGGACAGGGGGCGGAAGAGACCCAGTACTTC.

This clonotype was seen just once. One base away lies a much larger clone, so this may be a sequencing read error. The V and J genes are TRBV2 and TRBJ2-5; no clear D. V lost 3 bases to trimming and J lost 11 bases, with 16 bases between them. There are 13 residues in the CDR3. Germline values: CDR1 SNHLY, CDR2 FYNNEI. The CDR3 region is CASSDEGAYVQYF. The CDR3 region has the DNA TGTGCCAGCAGTGATGAAGGTGCTTACGTGCAGTACTTC.

The J gene is TRBJ2-3, the V gene TRBV5-5; 8 positions agree with TRBD2. CDR3 length: 15 residues. The V and J ends lost 4 bases and 9 bases, in that order; junction bases with no gene match: 13. Germline V gives CDR1 SGHKS, CDR2 YYEKEE (reference sequence). CDR3 protein: CASSPAGGGQVTQYF. Here the CDR3 DNA reads TGTGCCAGCAGCCCGGCCGGGGGGGGCCAGGTCACGCAGTATTTT.

This clonotype was seen only a few times. A single base separates this from a much larger clone, so it may be a read error. The CDR3 reads CASRHRDRREAQYF. CDR3 DNA: TGTGCCAGCAGGCACCGGGACAGGAGAGAGGCCCAGTACTTC. This chain joins TRBV12-3 or TRBV12-4 and TRBJ2-5; 8 nucleotides line up with TRBD1. This CDR3 is 14 amino acids long.

This chain uses TRBV5-5 with TRBJ2-5; the D gene is possibly TRBD2 (5 bases). CDR3 length: 15 residues. Germline loops: CDR1 SGHKS, CDR2 YYEKEE (reference sequence). Trimming took off 0 bases at V and 5 bases at J, with 14 bases between the two ends. The CDR3 coding sequence is TGTGCCAGCAGCTTGGGAACGGTGGGGAGTGAGACCCAGTACTTC. Residues: CASSLGTVGSETQYF.

A note on this clonotype: This may come from a read error, since a much larger clone is one base off. The rearrangement links TRBV12-3 or TRBV12-4 to TRBJ2-3, with TRBD1 as a possible D gene (5 bases). This CDR3 comprises 12 residues. CDR3 sequence reads: CASSRPTDAQYF. In nucleotides, the CDR3 is TGTGCCAGCAGCCGACCGACAGATGCGCAGTATTTT.

The chain links TRBV30 to TRBJ2-2, with D possibly TRBD1 on 5 matching bases. Germline V gene sequence: CDR1 GTSNPN, CDR2 SVGIG (reference sequence). The CDR3 covers 12 residues. V gave up 4 bases and J gave up 8 bases, with 11 bases separating them. The CDR3 protein is CAWKRGGGELFF. Here the CDR3 DNA reads TGTGCCTGGAAAAGGGGCGGTGGGGAGCTGTTTTTT.

This clonotype was recorded once. This chain connects TRBV6-1 to TRBJ1-1, with a possible D match to TRBD1 (5 bases). Germline CDR1 reads MNHNS; CDR2 reads SASEGT. Trimming removed 5 bases from V and 5 bases from J, with 18 bases in between. The CDR3 extends over 15 amino acids. This chain's CDR3 is CASSPRTNKITEAFF. In nucleotides, the CDR3 is TGTGCCAGCAGTCCGCGGACAAACAAAATAACTGAAGCTTTCTTT.

The V call is TRBV25-1, the J call TRBJ2-2, with 10 bases lining up with TRBD2. The CDR3 is 15 amino acids. V lost 3 bases, J lost 4 bases, and 2 bases stayed unmatched. In germline, CDR1 is MGHDK, CDR2 SYGVNS. CDR3 DNA: TGTGCCAGCAGTGAGATAGCGGGAGGCACCGGGGAGCTGTTTTTT. It encodes CASSEIAGGTGELFF.

This clonotype was detected only once. The chain carries TRBV6-6 and TRBJ1-1; TRBD1 is a possible D gene (6 bases). The V end was cut by 8 bases, the J end by 4 bases, with 14 bases between. This CDR3 is built from 13 residues. CDR1 is MNHNY and CDR2 is SVGAGI in the germline V gene (reference sequence). CDR3 DNA: TGTGCCAGCTTCACAGGGATGGGCACTGAAGCTTTCTTT. This translates into CASFTGMGTEAFF.

In this sample, this clonotype turned up a few times. The chain recombines TRBV2 with TRBJ2-7, with 7 bases identical to TRBD2. This CDR3 spans 14 amino acids. J lost 6 bases, V lost 8 bases, and 13 bases had no gene match. Per the germline V gene, CDR1 is SNHLY and CDR2 is FYNNEI. The CDR3 sequence: CASGPELARAEQYF. As DNA, the CDR3 is TGTGCCAGCGGACCCGAACTAGCGCGTGCCGAGCAGTACTTC.